This TCR beta chain was captured in a study of blood T cell repertoires in COVID-19. Across the study: Italy, Spain and the United States were the sources of the convalescent and acute COVID-19 samples. T cells, B-cell-depleted T cells, or PBMCs provided the cDNA or gDNA that served as material.

Original methodology: Estimated nucleated cell counts came from reference gene primer amplification. The protocol was immunoSEQ multiplex PCR, while the TCRdb copy is restricted to in-frame clones and leaves out a portion. That table gives V, J and clone size, and the DNA gave D and trimming. The sample lists 40,000 or so clones; just under 75% were seen once. CDR1 is SGDLS, CDR2 YYNGEE, per germline. The CDR3 has 17 residues. Trimming removed 0 bases from V and 5 bases from J; junction bases left unmatched: 12. This clonotype was sampled from a man aged 65-85 years with COVID-19, enrolled during active disease. The rearrangement joins TRBV9 to TRBJ2-7; 9 positions agree with TRBD2. The sequencing sample was made of peripheral blood. CDR3 loop: CASSVGGAGGRGDEQYF. CDR3 DNA sequence: TGTGCCAGCAGCGTAGGAGGAGCGGGGGGCCGAGGCGACGAGCAGTACTTC.